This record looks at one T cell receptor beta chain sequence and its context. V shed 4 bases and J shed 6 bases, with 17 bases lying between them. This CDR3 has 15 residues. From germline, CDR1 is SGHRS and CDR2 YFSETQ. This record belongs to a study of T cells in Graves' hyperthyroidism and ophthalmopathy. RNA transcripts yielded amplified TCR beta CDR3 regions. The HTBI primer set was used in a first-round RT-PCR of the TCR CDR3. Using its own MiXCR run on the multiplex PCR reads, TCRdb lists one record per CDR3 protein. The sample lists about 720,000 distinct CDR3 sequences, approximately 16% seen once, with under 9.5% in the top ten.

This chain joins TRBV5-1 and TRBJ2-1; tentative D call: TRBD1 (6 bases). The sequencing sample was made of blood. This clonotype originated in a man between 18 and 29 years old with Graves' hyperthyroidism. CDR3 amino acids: CASSKGVVWANEQFF. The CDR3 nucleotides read TGCGCCAGCAGCAAGGGGGTCGTTTGGGCCAATGAGCAGTTCTTC.